The entry below describes one T cell receptor beta chain. Its target is not known. After isolation, RNA underwent reverse transcription to generate cDNA as the sequencing template. TCRdb's table, derived via immunoSEQ multiplex PCR, lists solely in-frame clones and lacks some. The data contain approximately 100,000 clones, under 90% of them singletons. The treatment: oral pan-JAK inhibitor, 5-10 mg twice daily. The data derive from a study of CD8+ T cells in alopecia areata. Points from the study as a whole: Clonality in lesional scalp, especially alopecia totalis/universalis, exceeded that of normal scalp. There were many expanded lesional clones persisting in scalp and blood during tofacitinib.

CDR1 and CDR2 (germline): SGHRS, YFSETQ. Trimming shortened V by 4 bases and J by 2 bases, and 13 bases separated the two germline ends. The CDR3 is 14 residues long. This TCR derives from a human donor with alopecia areata. Here the sequenced sample was CD8+ T cells sorted from blood, taken around week 34, from a patient treated with tofacitinib. The V and J genes are TRBV5-1 and TRBJ2-7; the D is unclear. CDR3 region: CASSPGMDAYEQYF. Written as DNA, the CDR3 is TGCGCCAGCAGCCCCGGAATGGACGCCTACGAGCAGTACTTC.